This TCR beta chain originates from a study of blood T cells in healthy people across ages. Alongside a J-beta primer mix, a sample-barcoded 5' primer served in a second PCR lasting 7 to 11 cycles. Researchers report that a template-switch adaptor with 12 random nucleotides tagged each cDNA molecule. TCRdb processed the 5' RACE reads anew with MiXCR; each CDR3 protein has one entry. The sample includes approximately 780,000 distinct CDR3 sequences, around a quarter of them seen just once. The sample was also linked to a second study, of T cells of mothers and their children. This second study notes: Pairs that are related and pairs that are unrelated have TCR recombination output shaped similarly by thymic selection.

This TCR was sampled from a boy between 10 and 17 years old in good health. The specimen sequenced was blood.

As DNA, the CDR3 is TGCGCCAGCAGGGGGACTAGCGGGGGTTCCCCGCCCGACGAGCAGTACTTC. Amino acid sequence: CASRGTSGGSPPDEQYF. The chain recombines TRBV10-2 with TRBJ2-7; 14 bases fit TRBD2. CDR1 and CDR2 (germline): WSHSY, SAAADI. V dropped 6 bases and J dropped 5; count of bases not matched to a gene: 12. The length of the CDR3 is 17 residues.